Below are 32 T cell receptor beta chains sequenced from a single sample in a study of CD8 T cells in Susac syndrome. Random hexamers were used to reverse transcribe the RNA input (about 0.5 to 1 ug). Each CDR3 protein is one row after TCRdb ran MiXCR on the immunoSEQ multiplex PCR reads. The sample contains about 200,000 distinct CDR3 sequences, approximately 95% of which appear only once. The sample was CD4+ T cells from PBMCs. Source of these receptors: a human donor with multiple sclerosis.

The chain employs TRBV10-3 and TRBJ2-3; D remains unclear. The V end lost 0 bases, the J end lost 2 bases, and 9 bases lay between the germline ends. The CDR3 runs to 15 residues. CDR1 ENHRY and CDR2 SYGVKD come from the germline V gene. The CDR3 DNA reads TGTGCCATCAGTGAGTCAGGGTCAATCACAGATACGCAGTATTTT. As protein: CAISESGSITDTQYF.

For the CDR3, the DNA is TGTGCCAGCAGCCAAGTTCGACAGCCCTTTAACTATGGCTACACCTTC. As protein: CASSQVRQPFNYGYTF. V gene TRBV3-1 combines with J gene TRBJ1-2; D may be TRBD1 (5 bases). V was cut by 1 base and J by 1 base, with 13 bases left in between. The V gene's germline CDR1 is LGHDT and CDR2 YNNKEL (reference sequence). The CDR3 contains 16 residues.

The chain combines TRBV21-1 with TRBJ1-5. TRBV21-1 represents a pseudogene. This CDR3 has 14 amino acids. CDR3 DNA: TGTGCCAGCAGCAAAGGGCAGCTCAATCAGCCCCAGCATTTT. Translating gives CASSKGQLNQPQHF.

DNA of the CDR3: TGTGCCAGCGGGGACCCCCATAGCAATCAGCCCCAGCATTTT. Translating it yields CASGDPHSNQPQHF. The genes are TRBV9 and TRBJ1-5, with D perhaps TRBD1 (5 bases). Trimming stripped 7 bases from V and 0 bases from J, with 11 bases between. In germline, CDR1 is SGDLS, CDR2 YYNGEE. The CDR3 consists of 14 residues.

The chain links TRBV30 to TRBJ2-1; unclear D gene. Germline CDR1 and CDR2: GTSNPN and SVGIG (reference sequence). Trimming left V 5 bases short and J 0 bases short, with 11 bases between. The CDR3 spans 14 residues. The CDR3 sequence is CAWAHHFSYNEQFF. CDR3 DNA sequence: TGTGCCTGGGCACACCACTTCTCCTACAATGAGCAGTTCTTC.

The chain joins TRBV29-1 to TRBJ2-1; D assignment may be TRBD1 or TRBD2 (5 bases each). Germline V gives CDR1 SQVTM, CDR2 ANQGSEA. V was cut by 7 bases and J by 12 bases, with 22 bases left in between. The length of the CDR3 is 13 residues. Here the CDR3 DNA reads TGCAGCGCTGGAGGCGGAATGGGGCTTGGGCAGTTCTTC. Protein sequence: CSAGGGMGLGQFF.

The chain links TRBV5-8 to TRBJ2-7; 10 nucleotides align to TRBD1. J lost 3 bases, V lost 5 bases, and 8 bases had no gene match. The germline CDR1 and CDR2 sequences are SGHTS and YDEGEE. This CDR3 contains 15 residues. The CDR3 DNA reads as TGTGCCAGCAGTGTGGGCGGACAGGGGGTCTACGAGCAGTACTTC. Its protein is CASSVGGQGVYEQYF.

This sequence joins TRBV15 and TRBJ2-5; TRBD2 aligns across 7 bases. Germline loops: CDR1 LNHNV, CDR2 YYDKDF (reference sequence). The CDR3 is made up of 13 amino acids. With V trimmed by 6 bases and J by 7 bases, 8 bases remained unmatched. CDR3 sequence reads: CATRTSATGTQYF. In DNA, the CDR3 is TGTGCCACCAGAACTAGCGCCACCGGGACCCAGTACTTC. Combining the CDR3 with reference TRBV15 and TRBJ2-5 gives the whole variable domain DAMVIQNPRYQVTQFGKPVTLSCSQTLNHNVMYWYQQKSSQAPKLLFHYYDKDFNNEADTPDNFQSRRPNTSFCFLDIRSPGLGDTAMYLCATRTSATGTQYFGPGTRLLVL.

The chain employs TRBV29-1 and TRBJ1-2; TRBD1 agrees at 7 bases. CDR1 SQVTM and CDR2 ANQGSEA come from the germline V gene. Trimming removed 7 bases from V and 8 bases from J; junction bases left unmatched: 7. The CDR3 loop spans 11 amino acids. CDR3 nucleotide sequence: TGCAGCGCAGGGGACAGATGGGGCTACACCTTC. It encodes CSAGDRWGYTF.

The chain carries TRBV30 and TRBJ2-2, with 7 nucleotides matching TRBD2. CDR1 GTSNPN and CDR2 SVGIG come from the germline V gene (reference sequence). The CDR3 runs to 13 residues. Trimming at V came to 1 base and at J to 8 bases, leaving 4 bases not matched to a gene. For the CDR3, the DNA is TGTGCCTGGAGTGCGGGGGGTAAGGGGGAGCTGTTTTTT. Amino acid sequence: CAWSAGGKGELFF.

The chain is built from TRBV7-9 and TRBJ1-1; D call uncertain. Germline V gene lookup returns CDR1 SEHNR and CDR2 FQNEAQ (reference sequence). CDR3 size: 16 residues. The CDR3 region has the DNA TGTGCAGCCGCGAAGGGAGGAGTGAGGATGAACACTGAAGCTTTCTTT. Amino acid sequence: CAAAKGGVRMNTEAFF.

This chain links TRBV2 with TRBJ2-1, with D perhaps being TRBD1 or TRBD2 (6 bases each). CDR3 length equals 12 residues. V lost 8 bases and J 9 bases, leaving 14 bases between the germline ends. Germline CDR1 is SNHLY and CDR2 is FYNNEI. Here the CDR3 DNA reads TGTGCCAGCCTAGGGGGGTACGGTGAGCAGTTCTTC. Protein: CASLGGYGEQFF.

The chain combines TRBV29-1 with TRBJ2-7; D is uncertain. This CDR3 is 15 amino acids long. The V gene lost 3 bases and the J gene lost 3 bases, with 18 bases spanning the gap. Looked up from germline, CDR1 is SQVTM and CDR2 is ANQGSEA. The CDR3 region has the DNA TGCAGCGTTGAGGTCGGTCAGGCATCCTGCTACGAGCAGTACGTC. Translating it yields CSVEVGQASCYEQYV.

The CDR3 is CSASPWGGRETQYF. The CDR3 DNA is TGCAGTGCTAGCCCGTGGGGGGGGAGAGAGACCCAGTACTTC. The V and J genes are TRBV20-1 and TRBJ2-5; 7 positions agree with TRBD2. J was trimmed by 4 bases and V by 3 bases; bases with no gene match: 8. CDR1 and CDR2 (germline): DFQATT, SNEGSKA (reference sequence). The CDR3 has 14 amino acids.

The rearrangement uses TRBV9 and TRBJ1-2; unclear D gene. This CDR3 region has 12 residues. Germline V gene lookup returns CDR1 SGDLS and CDR2 YYNGEE. Between the trimmed V and J ends, which lost 7 bases and 7 bases, there was a span of 14 bases. The CDR3 coding sequence is TGTGCCAGCCGCCGGGAAGATCTTGGCTACACCTTC. This encodes CASRREDLGYTF.

Only one count was recorded for this clonotype. V and J are TRBV7-2 and TRBJ2-1; 8 bases are shared with TRBD2. The V gene end was trimmed by 5 bases and the J gene end by 8 bases; junction bases not matched to a gene: 14. The CDR3 covers 16 residues. Per the germline V gene, CDR1 is SGHTA and CDR2 is FQGNSA. The CDR3 bases are TGTGCCAGCAGCCCAGAGGGACGGGGGGGCCTTGATGAGCAGTTCTTC. Protein: CASSPEGRGGLDEQFF. Full variable domain (rest looked up from reference TRBV7-2 and TRBJ2-1): GAGVSQSPSNKVTEKGKDVELRCDPISGHTALYWYRQSLGQGLEFLIYFQGNSAPDKSGLPSDRFSAERTGGSVSTLTIQRTQQEDSAVYLCASSPEGRGGLDEQFFGPGTRLTVL.

The chain links TRBV21-1 to TRBJ2-7; TRBD2 was called by the table and not checked on the DNA. TRBV21-1 is annotated as a pseudogene. This CDR3 region has 15 residues. The CDR3 DNA sequence: TGTGCCAGCAGCAATGGGAGGCCCGGGGGTCATGAGCAGTACTTC. It codes for CASSNGRPGGHEQYF.

The chain combines TRBV25-1 with TRBJ2-5; the D gene is possibly TRBD1 (5 bases). The V end lost 10 bases, the J end lost 2 bases, and 20 bases lay between the germline ends. The CDR3 is made up of 15 amino acids. In germline, CDR1 is MGHDK, CDR2 SYGVNS. CDR3 nucleotides: TGTGCCACCACAGCCGACCGGACACTGCAAGAGACCCAGTACTTC. It specifies CATTADRTLQETQYF.

The gene calls are TRBV3-1 and TRBJ1-6; D is possibly TRBD1 (6 bases). In germline, CDR1 is LGHDT, CDR2 YNNKEL (reference sequence). The V end was cut by 0 bases, the J end by 12 bases, with 15 bases between. This CDR3 is 15 amino acids long. CDR3 DNA: TGTGCCAGCAGCCAAGATCCACGGGGACAACTACCCCTCCACTTT. It specifies CASSQDPRGQLPLHF.

In its sample, this clonotype was seen once. This chain uses TRBV3-1 with TRBJ1-1; 11 nucleotides line up with TRBD1. The CDR3 is 15 amino acids. In germline, CDR1 is LGHDT, CDR2 YNNKEL (reference sequence). Trimming removed 5 bases from V and 5 bases from J; junction bases left unmatched: 7. CDR3 DNA: TGTGCCAGCAGCTACGGACAGGGGGCATGGACTGAAGCTTTCTTT. Translating it yields CASSYGQGAWTEAFF.

The rearrangement joins TRBV29-1 to TRBJ2-5; D is ambiguous. Trimming removed 6 bases from V and 1 base from J, with 9 bases in between. This CDR3 has 12 amino acids. The germline gives CDR1 SQVTM, CDR2 ANQGSEA. The CDR3 is CSVSPTQETQYF. The DNA of the CDR3 is TGCAGCGTGAGCCCGACCCAAGAGACCCAGTACTTC. Filled out from reference TRBV29-1 and TRBJ2-5, the complete variable domain reads SAVISQKPSRDICQRGTSLTIQCQVDSQVTMMFWYRQQPGQSLTLIATANQGSEATYESGFVIDKFPISRPNLTFSTLTVSNMSPEDSSIYLCSVSPTQETQYFGPGTRLLVL.

The gene calls are TRBV6-5 and TRBJ1-2; 10 positions match TRBD1. V was clipped by 6 bases and J by 5 bases; unmatched bases: 3. CDR3 length equals 13 residues. Germline CDR1 is MNHEY and CDR2 is SVGAGI. In DNA form, the CDR3 reads TGTGCCAGCAGGCGGACAGGGGGATATGGCTACACCTTC. The encoded protein is CASRRTGGYGYTF.

The V call is TRBV2, the J call TRBJ2-6; no reliable D call. This CDR3 contains 18 residues. The V gene lost 2 bases and the J gene lost 2 bases, with 16 bases spanning the gap. Germline-derived CDR1 and CDR2 are SNHLY and FYNNEI. CDR3 amino acids: CASSETSLGIPGANVLTF. Here the CDR3 DNA reads TGTGCCAGCAGTGAAACGTCCCTAGGAATCCCTGGGGCCAACGTCCTGACTTTC.

V and J are TRBV29-1 and TRBJ2-5; TRBD2 matches 8 bases. Germline V gene lookup returns CDR1 SQVTM and CDR2 ANQGSEA. The CDR3 sequence is 15 residues long. V gave up 2 bases and J gave up 5 bases; unmatched junction bases: 10. The CDR3 DNA follows: TGCAGCGTTGAAAGGGCGGGGGGCATGGCGGAGACCCAGTACTTC. It yields the protein CSVERAGGMAETQYF.

The CDR3 is CASRETGGDIQYF. CDR3 DNA: TGCGCCAGCAGAGAGACAGGAGGGGACATTCAGTACTTC. This chain joins TRBV5-1 and TRBJ2-4; D possibly matches TRBD1 or TRBD2 (6 bases each). V lost 5 bases and J 8 bases, leaving 14 bases between the germline ends. The CDR3 runs 13 residues. Germline V gene lookup returns CDR1 SGHRS and CDR2 YFSETQ.

The rearrangement uses TRBV3-1 and TRBJ1-5, with D perhaps matching TRBD1 (5 bases). The CDR3 spans 13 residues. Per germline, CDR1 LGHDT and CDR2 YNNKEL (reference sequence). Trimming cost V 3 bases and J 9 bases, with 12 bases left between them. The CDR3 sequence: CASSQYIGGPQHF. The CDR3 nucleotides are TGTGCCAGCAGCCAGTATATCGGGGGGCCCCAGCATTTT.

V usage is TRBV7-2 and J usage is TRBJ2-1; no firm D call. The CDR3 is 13 residues long. V lost 3 bases and J 6 bases, leaving 9 bases between the germline ends. The germline CDR1 and CDR2 sequences are SGHTA and FQGNSA. CDR3 region: CASSLLSSNEQFF. The CDR3 DNA is TGTGCCAGCAGCTTGCTTTCTAGCAATGAGCAGTTCTTC.

The V gene is TRBV7-9, the J gene TRBJ2-2, with D perhaps matching TRBD2 (5 bases). Between the trimmed V and J ends, which lost 2 bases and 2 bases, there was a span of 9 bases. This CDR3 region has 15 residues. Per germline, CDR1 SEHNR and CDR2 FQNEAQ (reference sequence). In DNA, the CDR3 is TGTGCCAGCAGCTTATTGAGGGAAAACACCGGGGAGCTGTTTTTT. It specifies CASSLLRENTGELFF.

The J gene is TRBJ1-2, the V gene TRBV29-1; D is unclear. This CDR3 is 13 amino acids long. The germline V and J ends were trimmed by 8 bases and 8 bases, with 21 bases remaining between them. The V gene's germline CDR1 is SQVTM and CDR2 ANQGSEA. The chain's CDR3 is CSIGRDLLPGYTF. The CDR3 region has the DNA TGCAGCATAGGACGAGATCTCCTGCCCGGCTACACCTTC.

The table lists this clonotype with a count of one. This chain uses TRBV20-1 with TRBJ2-7, with 7 bases that match TRBD2. CDR1 is DFQATT and CDR2 is SNEGSKA in the germline V gene (reference sequence). J lost 3 bases, V lost 6 bases, and 2 bases had no gene match. The CDR3 consists of 11 residues. In nucleotides, the CDR3 is TGCAGTGCCCGGGGGGACTACGAGCAGTACTTC. This gives the protein CSARGDYEQYF.

The chain couples TRBV5-1 to TRBJ2-4; D call uncertain. Germline assignment: CDR1 SGHRS and CDR2 YFSETQ. V was clipped by 3 bases and J by 3 bases, with 10 bases between them. This CDR3 is 14 amino acids long. CDR3 region: CASSSVGSKNIQYF. The CDR3 bases are TGCGCCAGCAGCTCAGTAGGCAGCAAAAACATTCAGTACTTC.

The rearrangement uses TRBV20-1 and TRBJ2-5, with D possibly TRBD2 on 6 matching bases. The CDR3 totals 13 residues. The germline V and J ends were trimmed by 6 bases and 3 bases, with 14 bases remaining between them. The germline V gene encodes CDR1 DFQATT and CDR2 SNEGSKA (reference sequence). The CDR3 loop reads CSAPGTPKETQYF. The DNA for the CDR3 is TGCAGTGCGCCCGGGACTCCAAAAGAGACCCAGTACTTC.